This T cell receptor beta chain was captured in a study of blood T cells in healthy people across ages. Germline V lookup: CDR1 LNHNV, CDR2 YYDKDF (reference sequence). Deletions cut 0 bases from V and 3 bases from J, with 14 bases between. This CDR3 is built from 16 residues. Primers used in a second PCR of roughly 6 to 11 cycles were a sample-barcoded 5' primer and a J-beta primer mix. TCRdb re-derived calls from the 5' RACE reads in MiXCR, one entry per CDR3 protein. The sample shows about 640,000 distinct CDR3 sequences, 58% of them seen only once. V gene TRBV15 combines with J gene TRBJ1-2; TRBD1 might be the D (5 bases). The sample taken for sequencing was blood. The TCR sequence derives from a man between 60 and 75 years old in good health. Here the CDR3 DNA reads TGTGCCACCAGCAGAGAGGGGGTAGGGTCATACTATGGCTACACCTTC. Encoded protein: CATSREGVGSYYGYTF.